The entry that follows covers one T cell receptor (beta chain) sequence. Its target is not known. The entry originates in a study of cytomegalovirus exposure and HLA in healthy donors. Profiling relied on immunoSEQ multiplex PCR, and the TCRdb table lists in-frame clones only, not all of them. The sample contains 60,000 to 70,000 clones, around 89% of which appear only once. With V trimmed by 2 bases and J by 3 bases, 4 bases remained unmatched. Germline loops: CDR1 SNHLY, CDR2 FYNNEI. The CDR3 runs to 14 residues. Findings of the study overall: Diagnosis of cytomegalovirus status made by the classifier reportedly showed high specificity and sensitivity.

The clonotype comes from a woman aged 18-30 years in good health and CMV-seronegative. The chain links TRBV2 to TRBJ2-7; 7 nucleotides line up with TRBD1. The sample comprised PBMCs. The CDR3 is CASSEFRGSYEQYF. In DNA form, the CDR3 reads TGTGCCAGCAGTGAATTCAGGGGGAGCTACGAGCAGTACTTC.